The rows below give T cell receptor beta chains drawn from one sample of a study of shared clonotypes between healthy human individuals. The method was immunoSEQ multiplex PCR; TCRdb's version includes in-frame clones alone and lacks a portion of them. Of a few hundred thousand clones listed, about 95% are singletons. The material sequenced was naive CD8+ T cells sorted from blood. These receptors all come from a woman in her thirties in good health. Each CDR3 is given with its conserved first and last residue. A D gene is named only where the DNA matches it firmly. Not all rows give a size; the values are once, few, many and, for expanded clones, a class.

j_call d_call v_call clone_size cdr3_aa cdr3_nt
TRBJ2-2 NA TRBV11-1 NA CASSLRALDYRTGELFF TGTGCCAGCAGCTTAAGAGCGCTAGACTACCGCACCGGGGAGCTGTTTTTT
TRBJ2-1 TRBD1 TRBV9 NA CASSGTGDDEQFF TGTGCCAGCAGCGGGACAGGGGATGATGAGCAGTTCTTC
TRBJ2-1 TRBD2 TRBV27 NA CASSFGVVAGHNEQFF TGTGCCAGCAGTTTTGGGGTGGTAGCGGGGCACAATGAGCAGTTCTTC
TRBJ2-7 TRBD2 TRBV7-8 NA CASSPLYGGLAGGHEQYF TGTGCCAGCAGCCCCTTATATGGGGGACTAGCGGGAGGGCACGAGCAGTACTTC
TRBJ1-5 TRBD1 TRBV28 NA CASRSWDRGTQPQHF TGTGCCAGCAGAAGCTGGGACAGGGGCACTCAGCCCCAGCATTTT
TRBJ2-7 NA TRBV5-1 NA CASSLGRQLPSYEQYF TGCGCCAGCAGCTTGGGCCGACAGCTACCCTCCTACGAGCAGTACTTC
TRBJ2-7 NA TRBV5-4 NA CASSLKGNSYEQYF TGTGCCAGCAGCTTGAAAGGGAACTCCTACGAGCAGTACTTC
TRBJ2-7 NA TRBV27 NA CASSLSGQYYEQYF TGTGCCAGCAGTTTATCCGGACAGTACTACGAGCAGTACTTC
TRBJ2-7 TRBD1 TRBV7-9 once CASSLAPGQGRYEQYF TGTGCCAGCAGCTTAGCCCCGGGACAGGGGAGATACGAGCAGTACTTC
TRBJ2-4 NA TRBV11-2 NA CASSLVSVAKNIQYF TGTGCCAGCAGCTTAGTTTCTGTAGCCAAAAACATTCAGTACTTC
TRBJ2-7 NA TRBV13 NA CASSSGQSYEQYF TGTGCCAGCAGCTCAGGACAGTCCTACGAGCAGTACTTC
TRBJ2-5 NA TRBV5-1 NA CASSLARETQYF TGCGCCAGCAGCTTGGCTCGGGAGACCCAGTACTTC
TRBJ2-7 TRBD2 TRBV27 NA CASSPRTSGFYEQYF TGTGCCAGCAGTCCGCGGACTAGCGGGTTCTACGAGCAGTACTTC
TRBJ2-1 TRBD1 TRBV27 NA CASSLSWDRGEQFF TGTGCCAGCAGTTTATCGTGGGACAGAGGCGAGCAGTTCTTC
TRBJ2-7 TRBD2 TRBV27 NA CASSFSGSSYEQYF TGTGCCAGCAGTTTTAGCGGGAGCTCCTACGAGCAGTACTTC
TRBJ2-1 TRBD2 TRBV7-9 NA CASSLASGSGNEQFF TGTGCCAGCAGCTTAGCTAGCGGGAGCGGCAATGAGCAGTTCTTC